Below are 20 T cell receptor beta chains sequenced from a single sample in a study of T cell changes during pregnancy in multiple sclerosis. Profiling relied on immunoSEQ multiplex PCR, and the TCRdb table lists in-frame clones only, not all of them. The sample shows approximately 31,000 clones, approximately 90% of them seen only once. The sample was CD8+ T cells from peripheral blood mononuclear cells, taken in the second trimester of pregnancy. Receptors were obtained from a female donor with multiple sclerosis, enrolled in a pregnancy study.

J is TRBJ2-1 and V is TRBV10-3; no definite D call. Germline-derived CDR1 and CDR2 are ENHRY and SYGVKD. With 2 bases removed from V and 2 bases from J, the gap between germline ends came to 13 bases. This CDR3 has 16 residues. As DNA, the CDR3 is TGTGCCATCAGTGAGAACCACTTCAATCCCTACAATGAGCAGTTCTTC. Protein sequence: CAISENHFNPYNEQFF.

The chain combines TRBV19 with TRBJ1-5, with D hard to call. The germline CDR1 and CDR2 sequences are LNHDA and SQIVND (reference sequence). V lost 5 bases and J lost 5, with 16 bases in between. The CDR3 length is 15 residues. CDR3 coding DNA: TGTGCCAGTAGTTTCCTGACGGAAGCGCATCAGCCCCAGCATTTT. Translating it yields CASSFLTEAHQPQHF. The complete variable domain, with remaining parts taken from reference TRBV19 and TRBJ1-5, reads DGGITQSPKYLFRKEGQNVTLSCEQNLNHDAMYWYRQDPGQGLRLIYYSQIVNDFQKGDIAEGYSVSREKKESFPLTVTSAQKNPTAFYLCASSFLTEAHQPQHFGDGTRLSIL.

The chain links TRBV11-2 to TRBJ2-3; TRBD2 matches at 7 bases. This CDR3 comprises 17 residues. The germline V gene encodes CDR1 SGHAT and CDR2 FQNNGV. V gave up 4 bases and J gave up 5 bases; unmatched junction bases: 15. CDR3 nucleotide sequence: TGTGCCAGCAGCTCCTCGAGCTGGCGGGAGATAAGAGATACGCAGTATTTT. This codes for CASSSSSWREIRDTQYF.

The chain has TRBV11-2 and TRBJ2-7; the match to TRBD1 covers 8 bases. CDR3 length: 15 amino acids. Germline V CDR1 and CDR2: SGHAT, FQNNGV. J lost 3 bases, V lost 5 bases, and 9 bases had no gene match. The CDR3 DNA sequence: TGTGCCAGCAGCGCCCCCGGCGGGACAGGCTACGAGCAGTACTTC. Translated: CASSAPGGTGYEQYF.

The rearrangement joins TRBV7-9 to TRBJ1-1, with 11 bases that match TRBD1. Germline lookup yields CDR1 SEHNR and CDR2 FQNEAQ (reference sequence). The CDR3 has 16 amino acids. J lost 5 bases, V lost 5 bases, and 10 bases had no gene match. Written as DNA, the CDR3 is TGTGCCAGCAGCCATGGACAGGGGGCATGGAATACTGAAGCTTTCTTT. Its protein is CASSHGQGAWNTEAFF.

The J gene is TRBJ1-2, the V gene TRBV28; D might be TRBD1 (5 bases). V was shortened by 6 bases and J by 6 bases, with 14 bases between the two germline ends. The germline gives CDR1 MDHEN, CDR2 SYDVKM. This CDR3 spans 13 amino acids. In DNA form, the CDR3 reads TGTGCCAGCAGGTCATGGGGGGACGATGGCTACACCTTC. It encodes CASRSWGDDGYTF.

The CDR3 DNA is TGTGCCAGCAGCCGGGGGACTAGCGGAACCGGGGAGCTGTTTTTT. This sequence encodes CASSRGTSGTGELFF. The chain is built from TRBV11-2 and TRBJ2-2, with 11 bases matching TRBD2. V shed 5 bases, J shed 5 bases, and the junction held 4 bases outside the gene matches. CDR1 SGHAT and CDR2 FQNNGV come from the germline V gene. The CDR3 is made up of 15 amino acids.

Only a few counts were recorded for this clone. The chain joins TRBV5-6 to TRBJ1-5; D remains ambiguous. Looked up from germline, CDR1 is SGHDT and CDR2 is YYEEEE. The CDR3 loop spans 12 amino acids. V lost 0 bases, J lost 6 bases, and 4 bases lay in between. CDR3 loop: CASSLGSQPQHF. The CDR3 DNA reads as TGTGCCAGCAGCTTGGGGAGTCAGCCCCAGCATTTT.

The J gene is TRBJ2-7, the V gene TRBV5-4, with D possibly matching TRBD1 (6 bases). The germline gives CDR1 SGHNT, CDR2 YYREEE (reference sequence). The CDR3 loop spans 12 amino acids. V was cut by 2 bases and J by 4 bases, with 7 bases left in between. CDR3: CASSLQGYEQYF. CDR3 nucleotide sequence: TGTGCCAGCAGCTTACAGGGTTACGAGCAGTACTTC.

The chain joins TRBV5-5 to TRBJ2-3, with D possibly matching TRBD2 (6 bases). The CDR3 sequence is 12 residues long. The germline V gene has CDR1 SGHKS and CDR2 YYEKEE (reference sequence). Trimming shortened V by 0 bases and J by 14 bases, and 13 bases separated the two germline ends. The CDR3 protein is CASSLAPGGWYF. CDR3 nucleotides: TGTGCCAGCAGCTTGGCCCCCGGGGGTTGGTATTTT.

Comment on this clone: The sample holds other DNA sequences that translate to the same CDR3. V and J are TRBV7-9 and TRBJ1-2; 11 bases align to TRBD1. CDR1 is SEHNR, CDR2 FQNEAQ, per germline (reference sequence). This CDR3 region has 13 residues. Trimming removed 3 bases from V and 6 bases from J; junction bases left unmatched: 0. The CDR3 DNA sequence: TGTGCCAGCAGCTTGGGACAGGGGGATGGCTACACCTTC. Protein product: CASSLGQGDGYTF. Complete variable domain (other parts from reference TRBV7-9 and TRBJ1-2): DTGVSQNPRHKITKRGQNVTFRCDPISEHNRLYWYRQTLGQGPEFLTYFQNEAQLEKSRLLSDRFSAERPKGSFSTLEIQRTEQGDSAMYLCASSLGQGDGYTFGSGTRLTVV.

V and J are TRBV6-4 and TRBJ1-2; 8 positions match TRBD1. Germline CDR1 reads MRHNA; CDR2 reads SNTAGT. The CDR3 sequence is 14 residues long. The trim removed 4 bases at V and 4 bases at J, leaving 5 bases unmatched. The DNA of the CDR3 is TGTGCCAGCAGTGCCCGACAGGGGAGCTATGGCTACACCTTC. Translation gives CASSARQGSYGYTF.

This chain uses TRBV14 with TRBJ1-1; D uncertain. The CDR3 length is 17 residues. Deletions cut 1 base from V and 4 bases from J, with 19 bases between. Germline CDR1 SGHDN, CDR2 FVKESK. In nucleotides, the CDR3 is TGTGCCAGCAGCCAAGTAATAGGCAGGTACTCCTCCACTGAAGCTTTCTTT. It codes for CASSQVIGRYSSTEAFF.

The chain carries TRBV29-1 and TRBJ2-7; 11 bases match TRBD2. Germline values: CDR1 SQVTM, CDR2 ANQGSEA. The trim removed 6 bases at V and 2 bases at J, leaving 6 bases unmatched. This CDR3 spans 14 amino acids. Here the CDR3 DNA reads TGCAGCGTAGCCGGGACTAGCGGTACCTACGAGCAGTACTTC. Translating it yields CSVAGTSGTYEQYF.

The V gene is TRBV6-1, the J gene TRBJ2-7, with TRBD2 matching 9 bases. The V gene's germline CDR1 is MNHNS and CDR2 SASEGT. After removal of 3 bases from V and 6 bases from J, the junction contained 12 bases not matched to a gene. The CDR3 spans 16 residues. The CDR3 is CASSDEREVWAGEQYF. In DNA, the CDR3 is TGTGCCAGCAGTGATGAGCGGGAGGTCTGGGCTGGCGAGCAGTACTTC.

This clone was counted a single time. The CDR3 bases are TGTGCCAGCAGCGTCGGACAGGGGGGCGGAAACACCATATATTTT. Its translation is CASSVGQGGGNTIYF. The chain has TRBV11-2 and TRBJ1-3; 10 bases fit TRBD1. This CDR3 contains 15 residues. V lost 5 bases to trimming and J lost 4 bases; unmatched junction nucleotides: 5. The germline gives CDR1 SGHAT, CDR2 FQNNGV.

The gene calls are TRBV10-2 and TRBJ2-7; possibly TRBD1 for D (6 bases). The CDR3 consists of 15 residues. Germline V lookup: CDR1 WSHSY, CDR2 SAAADI. Deletions cut 0 bases from V and 3 bases from J, with 12 bases between. CDR3 DNA: TGCGCCAGCAGTGAGTCGCAGGGGACCGACTACGAGCAGTACTTC. Its protein is CASSESQGTDYEQYF.

The chain joins TRBV11-2 to TRBJ2-7, with TRBD2 matching over 12 bases. The ends lost 6 bases at V and 4 bases at J; junction bases unmatched: 7. The germline gives CDR1 SGHAT, CDR2 FQNNGV. The CDR3 runs 15 residues. CDR3 in amino acids: CASSFALAGGYEQYF. CDR3 bases: TGTGCCAGCAGTTTCGCACTAGCGGGAGGATACGAGCAGTACTTC.

The chain combines TRBV27 with TRBJ2-1; 10 bases fit TRBD1. The CDR3 loop spans 15 amino acids. V shed 2 bases, J shed 4 bases, and the junction held 2 bases outside the gene matches. Germline V gene lookup returns CDR1 MNHEY and CDR2 SMNVEV (reference sequence). The CDR3 DNA follows: TGTGCCAGCAGTTTAGGGACAGGGGCTTACAATGAGCAGTTCTTC. Protein: CASSLGTGAYNEQFF.

This clone was observed once. The chain employs TRBV10-2 and TRBJ2-1, with 9 bases fitting TRBD2. The J segment lost 5 bases and the V segment lost 7 bases, leaving 9 bases of the junction unmatched. From germline, CDR1 is WSHSY and CDR2 SAAADI. CDR3 length: 15 amino acids. The CDR3 loop is CASNLLAGLDNEQFF. The CDR3 DNA reads TGCGCCAGCAATTTACTAGCGGGTTTAGACAATGAGCAGTTCTTC.